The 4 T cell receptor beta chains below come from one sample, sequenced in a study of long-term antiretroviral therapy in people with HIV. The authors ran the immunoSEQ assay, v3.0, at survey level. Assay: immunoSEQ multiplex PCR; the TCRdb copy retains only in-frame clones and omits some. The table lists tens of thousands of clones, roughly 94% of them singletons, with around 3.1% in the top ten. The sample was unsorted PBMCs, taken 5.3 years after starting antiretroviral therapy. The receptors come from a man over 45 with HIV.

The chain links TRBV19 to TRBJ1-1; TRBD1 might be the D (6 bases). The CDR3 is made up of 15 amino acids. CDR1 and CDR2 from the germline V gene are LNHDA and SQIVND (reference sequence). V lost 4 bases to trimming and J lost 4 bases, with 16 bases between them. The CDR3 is CASSRAGDGGTEAFF. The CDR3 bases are TGTGCCAGTAGTAGAGCAGGGGACGGGGGCACTGAAGCTTTCTTT.

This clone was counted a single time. The CDR3 nucleotides are TGTGCCAGCAGGGACAGGGGACTCTACGAGCAGTACTTC. This sequence encodes CASRDRGLYEQYF. The chain is built from TRBV2 and TRBJ2-7; 9 positions agree with TRBD1. J was trimmed by 3 bases and V by 6 bases; bases with no gene match: 3. This CDR3 has 13 amino acids. The germline V gene has CDR1 SNHLY and CDR2 FYNNEI. The variable domain in full, with the rest retrieved from reference TRBV2 and TRBJ2-7, is EPEVTQTPSHQVTQMGQEVILRCVPISNHLYFYWYRQILGQKVEFLVSFYNNEISEKSEIFDDQFSVERPDGSNFTLKIRSTKLEDSAMYFCASRDRGLYEQYFGPGTRLTVT.

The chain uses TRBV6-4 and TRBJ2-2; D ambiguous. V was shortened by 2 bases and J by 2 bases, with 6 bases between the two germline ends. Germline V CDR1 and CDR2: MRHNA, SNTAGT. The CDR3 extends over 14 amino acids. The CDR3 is CASSDRANTGELFF. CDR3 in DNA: TGTGCCAGCAGTGACAGGGCAAACACCGGGGAGCTGTTTTTT.

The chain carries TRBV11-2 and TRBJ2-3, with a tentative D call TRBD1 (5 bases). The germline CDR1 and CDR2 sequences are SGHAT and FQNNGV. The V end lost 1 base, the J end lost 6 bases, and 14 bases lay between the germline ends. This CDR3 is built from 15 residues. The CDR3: CASSLGSQGIDTQYF. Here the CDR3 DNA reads TGTGCCAGCAGCTTAGGAAGTCAGGGAATCGATACGCAGTATTTT. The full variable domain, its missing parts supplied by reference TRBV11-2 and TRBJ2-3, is EAGVAQSPRYKIIEKRQSVAFWCNPISGHATLYWYQQILGQGPKLLIQFQNNGVVDDSQLPKDRFSAERLKGVDSTLKIQPAKLEDSAVYLCASSLGSQGIDTQYFGPGTRLTVL.